This section outlines one T cell receptor (beta chain) sequence together with its context. Per the authors' pipeline: How many nucleated cells were present was estimated from reference gene primer amplification. Sequenced by immunoSEQ multiplex PCR; TCRdb stores in-frame clones only, minus some. That table furnishes V, J and clone size, whereas the DNA furnished D and trimming. The sample shows fewer than 25,000 clones, about 91% of them seen only once. V trimming: 0 bases; J trimming: 1 base; junction bases outside the gene matches: 3. Germline V gene sequence: CDR1 SGHRS, CDR2 YFSETQ. The CDR3 extends over 15 amino acids. This sample stems from a study of blood T cell repertoires in COVID-19. Background on the study: Donors in the United States, Italy and Spain gave samples during acute or convalescent COVID-19. The analysed material was cDNA or gDNA that came from T cells, B-cell-depleted T cells, or PBMCs.

The sequenced sample consisted of peripheral blood. This chain joins TRBV5-1 and TRBJ2-5; 7 bases line up with TRBD2. The origin of this receptor is a human donor in a cohort sampled during active COVID-19. The donor label of this sample is uncertain. This CDR3 is CASSLGDYIQETQYF. CDR3 DNA: TGCGCCAGCAGCTTGGGGGACTATATCCAAGAGACCCAGTACTTC.